Listed below are T cell receptor beta chains from one sample, sequenced in a study of T cell responses to AZD1222 COVID-19 vaccine. The protocol was immunoSEQ multiplex PCR, while the TCRdb copy is restricted to in-frame clones and leaves out a portion. This sample has tens of thousands of clones; 86% occur once, and the top ten carry 5.5% to 7%. The sequences come from peripheral blood, collected on day 0 of AZD1222 vaccination. The receptors originated from an adult in good health. CDR3s include the opening cysteine and the closing phenylalanine or tryptophan. The D gene is left open where the match is weak. Rows give clone size only sometimes, using once, few, many, or a class for an expanded clone.

D gene: -; clone size: -; V gene: TRBV7-2; J gene: TRBJ2-4; CDR3 DNA: TGTGCCAGCAGCTTATTAGTGGCGGCGGGGCCCATTCAGTACTTC; CDR3 protein: CASSLLVAAGPIQYF
D gene: TRBD2; clone size: -; V gene: TRBV12-3/TRBV12-4; J gene: TRBJ2-5; CDR3 DNA: TGTGCCAGCGGACTAGCGGGCCAAGAGACCCAGTACTTC; CDR3 protein: CASGLAGQETQYF
D gene: -; clone size: -; V gene: TRBV7-2; J gene: TRBJ2-2; CDR3 DNA: TGTGCCAGCAGCTTAGGCCCCCTCCGCGGGGAGCTGTTTTTT; CDR3 protein: CASSLGPLRGELFF
D gene: -; clone size: once; V gene: TRBV6-4; J gene: TRBJ1-3; CDR3 DNA: TGTGCCAGCAGAAAGCCTTATACCTGGAGCTCTGGAAACACCATATATTTT; CDR3 protein: CASRKPYTWSSGNTIYF
D gene: -; clone size: few; V gene: TRBV10-3; J gene: TRBJ2-7; CDR3 DNA: TGTGCCATCAGTGAATGGTCAGCGCCAACCTACGAGCAGTACTTC; CDR3 protein: CAISEWSAPTYEQYF
D gene: -; clone size: -; V gene: TRBV15; J gene: TRBJ1-2; CDR3 DNA: TGTGCCACCAGCAGAGTGGGTGGGGGCTTGGAAGGCTACACCTTC; CDR3 protein: CATSRVGGGLEGYTF
D gene: -; clone size: -; V gene: TRBV18; J gene: TRBJ1-1; CDR3 DNA: TGTGCCAGCTCACACGGAAAGAACACTGAAGCTTTCTTT; CDR3 protein: CASSHGKNTEAFF
D gene: TRBD2; clone size: -; V gene: TRBV7-6; J gene: TRBJ2-3; CDR3 DNA: TGTGCCAGCAGCTTACCTAGCGGGAGTACAGATACGCAGTATTTT; CDR3 protein: CASSLPSGSTDTQYF
D gene: TRBD2; clone size: -; V gene: TRBV7-2; J gene: TRBJ2-2; CDR3 DNA: TGTGCCAGCAGCCCGAAGCGGGGTGGTACCGGGGAGCTGTTTTTT; CDR3 protein: CASSPKRGGTGELFF
D gene: -; clone size: -; V gene: TRBV12-2; J gene: TRBJ1-5; CDR3 DNA: TGTGCAAGTCGCTTAATTCCCAAACTTTTGGCCCATCAGCCCCAGCATTTT; CDR3 protein: CASRLIPKLLAHQPQHF
D gene: TRBD1; clone size: -; V gene: TRBV18; J gene: TRBJ2-4; CDR3 DNA: TGTGCCAGCTCGGGACAGGGTTTTGCCAAAAACATTCAGTACTTC; CDR3 protein: CASSGQGFAKNIQYF
D gene: -; clone size: -; V gene: TRBV7-9; J gene: TRBJ2-7; CDR3 DNA: TGTGCCAGCAGCTTAGGCGACCCCCCCTACGAGCAGTACTTC; CDR3 protein: CASSLGDPPYEQYF